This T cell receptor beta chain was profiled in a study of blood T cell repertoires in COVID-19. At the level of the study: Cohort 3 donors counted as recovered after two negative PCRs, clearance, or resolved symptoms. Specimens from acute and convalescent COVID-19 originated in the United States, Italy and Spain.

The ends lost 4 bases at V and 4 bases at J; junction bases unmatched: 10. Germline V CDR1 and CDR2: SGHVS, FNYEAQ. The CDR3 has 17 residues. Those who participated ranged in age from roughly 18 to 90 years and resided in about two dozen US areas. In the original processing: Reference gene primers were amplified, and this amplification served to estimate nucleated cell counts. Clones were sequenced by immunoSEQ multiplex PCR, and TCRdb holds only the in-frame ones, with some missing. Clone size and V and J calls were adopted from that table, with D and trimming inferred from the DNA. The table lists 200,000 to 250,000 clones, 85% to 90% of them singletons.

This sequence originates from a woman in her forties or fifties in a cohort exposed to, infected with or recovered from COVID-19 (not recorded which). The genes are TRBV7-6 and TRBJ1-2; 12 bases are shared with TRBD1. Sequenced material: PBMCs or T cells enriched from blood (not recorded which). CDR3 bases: TGTGCCAGCAGCTCTCGCGGGACAGGGGGCAAAGGCTATGGCTACACCTTC. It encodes CASSSRGTGGKGYGYTF.